This passage covers 2 T cell receptor beta chains from one sample sequenced in a study of cytomegalovirus exposure and HLA in healthy donors. Primers included in the PCR were 60 Vbeta and 13 Jbeta primers. Here immunoSEQ multiplex PCR was the method, and the copy in TCRdb shows in-frame clones only, minus some. The table shows roughly 250,000 clones, with 80% occurring only once. Sequencing was done on a sample of PBMCs. Source of these receptors: a girl aged 2-10 years in good health and CMV-seronegative.

The V and J genes are TRBV7-9 and TRBJ1-1; the match to TRBD1 covers 7 bases. This CDR3 has 13 amino acids. Germline trimming cut 4 bases from V and 7 bases from J; bases unmatched to any gene: 6. Per the germline V gene, CDR1 is SEHNR and CDR2 is FQNEAQ (reference sequence). The CDR3 region is CASSSDRWNEAFF. The CDR3 nucleotides read TGTGCCAGCAGCTCGGACAGGTGGAATGAAGCTTTCTTT.

The chain recombines TRBV19 with TRBJ1-5; tentatively, D is TRBD1 (6 bases). V was trimmed by 5 bases and J by 7 bases, leaving 18 bases between them. The CDR3 is made up of 15 amino acids. From germline, CDR1 is LNHDA and CDR2 SQIVND (reference sequence). DNA of the CDR3: TGTGCCAGTAGTCCCAGGACAGCTAGCGGGCAGCCCCAGCATTTT. Encoded protein: CASSPRTASGQPQHF. Based on the CDR3 plus reference TRBV19 and TRBJ1-5, the full variable domain is DGGITQSPKYLFRKEGQNVTLSCEQNLNHDAMYWYRQDPGQGLRLIYYSQIVNDFQKGDIAEGYSVSREKKESFPLTVTSAQKNPTAFYLCASSPRTASGQPQHFGDGTRLSIL.